The 17 T cell receptor beta chains reported below all come from one sample, sequenced in a study of CD8 T cells in Susac syndrome. RNA was extracted with the RNeasy kit, and a quantity of 0.5 to 1 ug was reverse transcribed using random hexamers. TCRdb used MiXCR to reprocess the immunoSEQ multiplex PCR reads, holding one entry per CDR3 protein. The sample consists of about 210,000 distinct CDR3 sequences, roughly 94% of them appearing once. Sequenced: CD4+ T cells from PBMCs. Receptors were obtained from a human donor in good health.

This chain links TRBV13 with TRBJ2-3; D remains ambiguous. The CDR3 spans 11 residues. V shed 5 bases and J shed 5 bases, with 5 bases lying between them. In germline, CDR1 is PRHDT, CDR2 FYEKMQ (reference sequence). CDR3 sequence reads: CASSRGDTQYF. The CDR3 DNA is TGTGCCAGCAGCCGCGGAGATACGCAGTATTTT. The full variable domain, completed using reference TRBV13 and TRBJ2-3, is AAGVIQSPRHLIKEKRETATLKCYPIPRHDTVYWYQQGPGQDPQFLISFYEKMQSDKGSIPDRFSAQQFSDYHSELNMSSLELGDSALYFCASSRGDTQYFGPGTRLTVL.

For the CDR3, the DNA is TGTGCCAGCAGTAAGGCGGGGCCCTCCTACAATGAGCAGTTCTTC. Translation gives CASSKAGPSYNEQFF. The rearrangement joins TRBV7-2 to TRBJ2-1; D is possibly TRBD2 (6 bases). Germline values: CDR1 SGHTA, CDR2 FQGNSA. With 6 bases removed from V and 0 bases from J, the gap between germline ends came to 12 bases. This CDR3 region has 15 residues.

The genes are TRBV9 and TRBJ2-7; the D gene is possibly TRBD2 (5 bases). Per the germline V gene, CDR1 is SGDLS and CDR2 is YYNGEE. The germline V and J ends were trimmed by 4 bases and 3 bases, with 14 bases remaining between them. The CDR3 covers 14 residues. The CDR3 DNA is TGTGCCAGCAGCTACCTCGGACTCATCTACGAGCAGTACGTC. This translates into CASSYLGLIYEQYV.

The chain links TRBV29-1 to TRBJ2-3; unclear D gene. CDR1 is SQVTM and CDR2 is ANQGSEA in the germline V gene. Trimming pared 1 base from V and 0 bases from J, leaving 11 bases between. This CDR3 has 15 amino acids. The CDR3 loop reads CSVEGSAQSTDTQYF. CDR3 bases: TGCAGCGTTGAAGGTTCGGCACAGAGCACAGATACGCAGTATTTT.

The chain carries TRBV7-2 and TRBJ2-6; possible D gene TRBD2, 5 bases. V was cut by 5 bases and J by 0 bases, with 17 bases left in between. This CDR3 spans 18 amino acids. The germline V gene encodes CDR1 SGHTA and CDR2 FQGNSA. CDR3 region: CASSPPESRGSGANVLTF. Here the CDR3 DNA reads TGTGCCAGCAGCCCCCCGGAGTCCCGGGGCTCTGGGGCCAACGTCCTGACTTTC.

The chain carries TRBV3-1 and TRBJ1-4; D is unclear. Germline values: CDR1 LGHDT, CDR2 YNNKEL (reference sequence). Trimming left V 1 base short and J 8 bases short, with 11 bases between. The CDR3 spans 14 residues. The CDR3 region has the DNA TGTGCCAGCAGCCAAGGCCGGGTTGGCGAAAAACTGTTTTTT. This translates into CASSQGRVGEKLFF.

The genes are TRBV24-1 and TRBJ2-1, with a tentative D call TRBD2 (6 bases). Germline loops: CDR1 KGHDR, CDR2 SFDVKD. The length of the CDR3 is 14 residues. V shed 1 base and J shed 8 bases, with 11 bases lying between them. CDR3 loop: CATSDLNWGDEQFF. The CDR3 nucleotides are TGTGCCACCAGTGATTTAAATTGGGGGGATGAGCAGTTCTTC.

The chain carries TRBV24-1 and TRBJ2-2, with TRBD2 as a possible D gene (5 bases). The CDR3 loop spans 15 amino acids. The V end was cut by 0 bases, the J end by 1 base, with 5 bases between. Germline V gives CDR1 KGHDR, CDR2 SFDVKD. The DNA of the CDR3 is TGTGCCACCAGTGATTTGCGGGGGAACACCGGGGAGCTGTTTTTT. Protein: CATSDLRGNTGELFF.

This clonotype came up once. CDR3 DNA: TGTGCCAGCAGTGCGGGGACAGGGTATGGGTACGAGCAGTACTTC. This translates into CASSAGTGYGYEQYF. The chain has TRBV25-1 and TRBJ2-7; the match to TRBD1 covers 9 bases. V lost 4 bases to trimming and J lost 4 bases; unmatched junction nucleotides: 8. This CDR3 has 15 residues. Germline V CDR1 and CDR2: MGHDK, SYGVNS.

V usage is TRBV20-1 and J usage is TRBJ2-5; D may correspond to TRBD1 or TRBD2 (5 bases each). CDR3 length: 13 amino acids. The germline V gene has CDR1 DFQATT and CDR2 SNEGSKA (reference sequence). The V end lost 5 bases, the J end lost 0 bases, and 10 bases lay between the germline ends. The CDR3 nucleotides are TGCAGTGCTCCCGGGGCGGACCAAGAGACCCAGTACTTC. As protein: CSAPGADQETQYF.

The CDR3 bases are TGTGCCAGCAGCGTGTACCCCTCGACGGCACGTTTCTTT. This sequence encodes CASSVYPSTARFF. The chain carries TRBV3-1 and TRBJ1-1; D gene unclear. Germline loops: CDR1 LGHDT, CDR2 YNNKEL (reference sequence). The CDR3 is 13 amino acids. The V end lost 5 bases, the J end lost 13 bases, and 20 bases lay between the germline ends.

This clonotype was seen once. The chain uses TRBV7-2 and TRBJ1-5; TRBD1 aligns across 9 bases. V lost 5 bases to trimming and J lost 7 bases; unmatched junction nucleotides: 12. This CDR3 spans 16 amino acids. The germline gives CDR1 SGHTA, CDR2 FQGNSA. The CDR3 nucleotides are TGTGCCAGCAGCAAAACCGGGACAGGGACTCGGCAGCCCCAGCATTTT. It is translated as CASSKTGTGTRQPQHF. Full variable domain (remainder filled in from reference TRBV7-2 and TRBJ1-5): GAGVSQSPSNKVTEKGKDVELRCDPISGHTALYWYRQSLGQGLEFLIYFQGNSAPDKSGLPSDRFSAERTGGSVSTLTIQRTQQEDSAVYLCASSKTGTGTRQPQHFGDGTRLSIL.

This chain links TRBV20-1 with TRBJ2-7, with 7 nucleotides matching TRBD1. Germline V gene data show CDR1 as DFQATT and CDR2 as SNEGSKA (reference sequence). The trim removed 2 bases at V and 4 bases at J, leaving 8 bases unmatched. This CDR3 region has 14 residues. CDR3 region: CSARPARQGYEQYV. The CDR3 nucleotides read TGCAGTGCTAGACCCGCCCGACAGGGATACGAGCAGTACGTC.

This clonotype occurred once. The CDR3 region has the DNA TGTGCCAGCAGTTTTACTAGCCCTAAGGGGCAGTTCTTC. Its translation: CASSFTSPKGQFF. The chain is built from TRBV28 and TRBJ2-1, with D possibly matching TRBD2 (6 bases). This CDR3 region has 13 residues. V lost 3 bases, J lost 12 bases, and 15 bases lay in between. CDR1 and CDR2 (germline): MDHEN, SYDVKM.

This clonotype was seen once. The CDR3 is CASSAAGTGGHNEQFF. CDR3 bases: TGTGCCAGCAGTGCAGCCGGGACAGGGGGACACAATGAGCAGTTCTTC. The V call is TRBV27, the J call TRBJ2-1, with TRBD1 matching 11 bases. The CDR3 has 16 amino acids. From germline, CDR1 is MNHEY and CDR2 SMNVEV (reference sequence). The V gene end was trimmed by 5 bases and the J gene end by 5 bases; junction bases not matched to a gene: 8.

The table lists this clonotype with a count of one. The V and J genes are TRBV29-1 and TRBJ2-3; D uncertain. The germline CDR1 and CDR2 sequences are SQVTM and ANQGSEA. The V end was cut by 3 bases, the J end by 0 bases, with 4 bases between. This CDR3 is 12 amino acids long. The chain's CDR3 is CSVEPSTDTQYF. CDR3 nucleotide sequence: TGCAGCGTTGAGCCCAGCACAGATACGCAGTATTTT.

This clonotype has just one count. The chain combines TRBV12-3 or TRBV12-4 with TRBJ2-3; perhaps D is TRBD1 or TRBD2 (5 bases each). V was shortened by 7 bases and J by 5 bases, with 16 bases between the two germline ends. CDR3 size: 14 residues. The CDR3 DNA follows: TGTGCCAGCAAAGGAGACGGGACCCAAGATACGCAGTATTTT. It codes for CASKGDGTQDTQYF.